The present entry profiles one TCR beta chain with its context. Germline is not matched at one junction end, which may reflect a read error. CDR1 is SEHNR and CDR2 is FQNEAQ in the germline V gene (reference sequence). The CDR3 length is 15 residues. These data are taken from a study of T-cell reconstitution after alpha-beta-depleted transplantation in children. A TCRbeta library incorporating unique molecular identifiers was prepared. Each CDR3 protein gets one entry after TCRdb re-called the PCR reads with MiXCR. This sample yields a few hundred thousand distinct CDR3 sequences, of which roughly a tenth are seen a single time; approximately 5% belongs to the top ten.

The chain couples TRBV7-9 to TRBJ2-3, with 7 bases fitting TRBD2. The sequencing here drew on PBMCs from the stem cell graft donor, taken from the stem cell graft. The TCR was taken from a human donor who donated a stem cell graft to a child with acute myeloid leukemia. The CDR3 sequence is CGSSLAGQSTDTQYF. CDR3 nucleotides: TGTGGCAGCAGCTTAGCGGGTCAGAGCACAGATACGCAGTATTTT.